The 5 T cell receptor beta chains given below trace back to one sample, sequenced in a study of radiation and T cells in renal cell carcinoma. TCRdb's copy holds only in-frame clones and misses some; the assay was immunoSEQ multiplex PCR. The sample has 110,000 to 150,000 clones; approximately 87% are singletons. Specified time point: baseline pretreatment blood. Documented treatment: 15 Gy SBRT to primary tumor, nephrectomy 4 weeks later. This sample comprised blood, obtained from a patient whose treatment included radiotherapy and nephrectomy. Source of these receptors: a woman in her 50s with renal cell carcinoma.

The chain combines TRBV5-1 with TRBJ2-1; possibly TRBD1 or TRBD2 for D (6 bases each). CDR3 length: 17 residues. Per germline, CDR1 SGHRS and CDR2 YFSETQ. V lost 3 bases and J lost 8, with 24 bases in between. CDR3 sequence: CASSSPTRGVSGDEQFF. CDR3 in DNA: TGCGCCAGCAGCTCCCCTACTAGGGGGGTTAGTGGGGATGAGCAGTTCTTC.

The J gene is TRBJ2-5, the V gene TRBV6-5, with 13 bases that match TRBD2. The CDR3 length is 16 residues. After removal of 2 bases from V and 5 bases from J, the junction contained 5 bases not matched to a gene. CDR1 and CDR2 (germline): MNHEY, SVGAGI. The CDR3 coding sequence is TGTGCCAGCAGTTACACCGGGACTAGCGGGATGGAGACCCAGTACTTC. Residues: CASSYTGTSGMETQYF.

The J gene is TRBJ2-3, the V gene TRBV5-4, with D uncertain. V gave up 3 bases and J gave up 0 bases, with 8 bases separating them. CDR3 length: 14 residues. Germline V gene lookup returns CDR1 SGHNT and CDR2 YYREEE (reference sequence). In DNA, the CDR3 is TGTGCCAGCAGCTCCGACCCAAGCACAGATACGCAGTATTTT. This codes for CASSSDPSTDTQYF.

The rearrangement links TRBV7-9 to TRBJ1-2; D might be TRBD1 (5 bases). The CDR3 loop spans 12 amino acids. Trimming removed 8 bases from V and 8 bases from J, with 15 bases in between. From germline, CDR1 is SEHNR and CDR2 FQNEAQ (reference sequence). The CDR3 is CASERGYQGYTF. DNA of the CDR3: TGTGCCAGCGAGAGGGGCTATCAGGGCTACACCTTC.

This chain joins TRBV7-9 and TRBJ1-2; the match to TRBD1 covers 7 bases. The junction had 13 bases not matched to a gene; V was cut back by 5 bases and J by 4 bases. This CDR3 spans 16 amino acids. Germline CDR1 is SEHNR and CDR2 is FQNEAQ (reference sequence). The DNA for the CDR3 is TGTGCCAGCAGCGAGCAAAGACAGGGACCTGGCTATGGCTACACCTTC. Protein sequence: CASSEQRQGPGYGYTF.